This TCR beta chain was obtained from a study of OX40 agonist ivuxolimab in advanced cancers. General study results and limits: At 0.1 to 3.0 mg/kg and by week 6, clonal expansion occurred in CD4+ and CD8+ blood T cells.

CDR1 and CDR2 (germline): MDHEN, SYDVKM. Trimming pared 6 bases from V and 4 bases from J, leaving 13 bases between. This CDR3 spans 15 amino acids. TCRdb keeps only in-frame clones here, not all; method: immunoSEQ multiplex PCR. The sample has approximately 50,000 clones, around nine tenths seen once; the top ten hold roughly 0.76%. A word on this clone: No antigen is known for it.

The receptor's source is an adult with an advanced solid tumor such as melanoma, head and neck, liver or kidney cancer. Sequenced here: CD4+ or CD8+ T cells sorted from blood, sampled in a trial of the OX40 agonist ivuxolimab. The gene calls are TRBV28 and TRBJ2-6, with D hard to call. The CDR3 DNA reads TGTGCCAGCAGCCTGGCTTCGGCAGGGGCCAACGTCCTGACTTTC. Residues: CASSLASAGANVLTF.